Listed here are 7 T cell receptor beta chains from one sample, sequenced in a study of T cells in Graves' hyperthyroidism and ophthalmopathy. Template material for amplifying TCR beta CDR3 regions consisted of RNA transcripts. Using the HTBI primer set, a first-round RT-PCR was run on the TCR CDR3. TCRdb redid the calling of the multiplex PCR reads with MiXCR, one entry per CDR3 protein. The table lists 700,000 to 850,000 distinct CDR3 sequences, about 35% of them singletons, with more than 25% in the top ten. Sequencing input: blood. The receptors originated from a middle-aged woman with Graves' hyperthyroidism.

The rearrangement uses TRBV6-2 or TRBV6-3 and TRBJ2-7; maybe TRBD2 (6 bases). CDR1 is MNHEY, CDR2 SVGEGT, per germline. The germline V and J ends were trimmed by 2 bases and 3 bases, with 14 bases remaining between them. The CDR3 is 15 residues long. CDR3 nucleotide sequence: TGTGCCAGCAGTTACCCCTGGTTGGGGGGCTACGAGCAGTACTTC. Its protein product is CASSYPWLGGYEQYF.

With regard to this clonotype: A read error may produce the germline difference seen at one junction end. The chain combines TRBV7-9 with TRBJ1-1; D possibly corresponds to TRBD1 (5 bases). The CDR3 covers 14 residues. Per germline, CDR1 SEHNR and CDR2 FQNEAQ (reference sequence). This CDR3 reads CASSSPQEATEAFF. The DNA of the CDR3 is TGTGCCAGCAGCTCACCACAGGAGGCCACTGAGGCTTTCTTT.

This rearrangement joins TRBV20-1 to TRBJ1-1; no clear D. V was trimmed by 0 bases and J by 2 bases, leaving 4 bases between them. Germline lookup yields CDR1 DFQATT and CDR2 SNEGSKA (reference sequence). This CDR3 region has 12 residues. In DNA form, the CDR3 reads TGCAGTGCTAGAGAGACTAACACTGAAGCTTTCTTT. Translated, it gives CSARETNTEAFF.

The chain couples TRBV29-1 to TRBJ1-5, with D perhaps TRBD1 (5 bases). The CDR3 has 12 residues. Trimming cost V 4 bases and J 13 bases, with 17 bases left between them. Germline V lookup: CDR1 SQVTM, CDR2 ANQGSEA. In DNA, the CDR3 is TGCAGCGTTGTGGCAGGGAATAGCAATCAGCATTTT. It encodes CSVVAGNSNQHF.

This clonotype has only a few counts. The rearrangement links TRBV3-2 to TRBJ1-2. TRBV3-2 is designated a pseudogene. This CDR3 contains 14 residues. This chain's CDR3 is CASTPTNTNYGYTF. CDR3 in DNA: TGTGCCAGCACCCCGACCAATACTAACTATGGCTACACCTTC.

The chain combines TRBV7-3 with TRBJ2-3; D ambiguous. Germline loops: CDR1 SGHTA, CDR2 FQGTGA. The V and J ends lost 2 bases and 7 bases respectively, with 7 bases between them. This CDR3 comprises 12 residues. The CDR3 loop reads CASSLGVNTQYF. CDR3 DNA sequence: TGTGCCAGCAGCTTAGGAGTGAATACGCAGTATTTT.

Of note for this clonotype: This clone may be a read error of a much larger clone one base away. This sequence joins TRBV7-9 and TRBJ2-7, with no clear D. V was shortened by 1 base and J by 6 bases, with 16 bases between the two germline ends. Germline lookup yields CDR1 SEHNR and CDR2 FQNEAQ (reference sequence). CDR3 length: 15 amino acids. In DNA, the CDR3 is TGTGCCAGCAGCTTAGAAACATTCTGGAACTGCGAGCAGTACTTC. Translated, it gives CASSLETFWNCEQYF.